These 2 T cell receptor beta chains were all obtained from the same sample, sequenced in a study of T-cell memory formation after mild COVID-19. MiXCR, applied by TCRdb to the 5' RACE reads, yields one record per CDR3 protein. The sample records hundreds of thousands of distinct CDR3 sequences, roughly an eighth being singletons. Sample: PBMCs or a T cell subset sorted from them (not recorded which). These receptors came from a young man who had mild COVID-19 (a few samples of this study predate the infection). Cell type and time point are not known.

This clonotype was recorded many times. The gene calls are TRBV5-5 and TRBJ1-2, with D perhaps matching TRBD1 (5 bases). Trimming removed 0 bases from V and 8 bases from J, with 11 bases in between. This CDR3 has 13 residues. The germline CDR1 and CDR2 sequences are SGHKS and YYEKEE (reference sequence). The CDR3 coding sequence is TGTGCCAGCAGCTTGGGGCAGGGAGACGGCTACACCTTC. This codes for CASSLGQGDGYTF.

The chain combines TRBV12-3 or TRBV12-4 with TRBJ1-5; TRBD1 is a possible D gene (5 bases). Deletions cut 6 bases from V and 0 bases from J, with 12 bases between. This CDR3 spans 15 amino acids. The CDR3 here is CASSPRVYSNQPQHF. The CDR3, as DNA: TGTGCCAGCAGCCCCAGGGTGTATAGCAATCAGCCCCAGCATTTT.